The 3 T cell receptor beta chains reported below all come from one sample, sequenced in a study of regulatory T cells in long-lasting Graves disease. Time point noted: newly diagnosed GD, antithyroid drugs for less than 3 months. PBMCs were the source of the RNA used for TCR sequencing. Both iRepertoire HTBI primers and Arm-PCR of CDR3 regions were used to build the TCR beta libraries. TCRdb analysed the multiplex PCR reads with MiXCR anew, one entry per CDR3 protein. The sample holds about 540,000 distinct CDR3 sequences, approximately 12% seen once. This sample also belongs to another study, concerning T cells in Graves' hyperthyroidism and ophthalmopathy.

The specimen was peripheral blood mononuclear cells (PBMCs), collected at new diagnosis, from a patient treated with antithyroid drugs. Receptors were obtained from a man between 25 and 39 years old with Graves disease.

This clonotype was found many times. The chain is built from TRBV24-1 and TRBJ2-3; D is possibly TRBD1 (5 bases). V dropped 5 bases and J dropped 2 bases, with 13 bases sitting between them. The CDR3 extends over 15 amino acids. Germline V gene lookup returns CDR1 KGHDR and CDR2 SFDVKD. The CDR3 protein is CATSGPGHNTDTQYF. CDR3 DNA: TGTGCCACCAGTGGGCCCGGACATAACACAGATACGCAGTATTTT.

This clonotype was found once. A far larger clone is off by one base, so a read error is likely. The rearrangement uses TRBV2 and TRBJ2-7; 7 nucleotides match TRBD2. The CDR3 is 15 amino acids. J was trimmed by 7 bases and V by 1 base; bases with no gene match: 10. Per germline, CDR1 SNHLY and CDR2 FYNNEI. CDR3: CASSEGTSKSNEQYF. The CDR3 nucleotides are TGTGCCAGCAGTGAAGGGACTAGTAAATCCAATGAGCAGTACTTC.

This clonotype appeared a few times. A read error may be the cause here, since a much bigger clone is one base away. The conserved closing phenylalanine or tryptophan is absent in this CDR3, likely reflecting a read error. The CDR3 here is CASSPERYGESTIQYL. The CDR3 DNA follows: TGTGCCAGCAGCCCCGAGAGGTACGGGGAATCCACCATTCAGTACCTC. The chain couples TRBV11-2 to TRBJ2-4; perhaps TRBD2 as D (5 bases). The CDR3 is 16 residues long. Trimming shortened V by 5 bases and J by 9 bases, and 23 bases separated the two germline ends. CDR1 is SGHAT and CDR2 is FQNNGV in the germline V gene.